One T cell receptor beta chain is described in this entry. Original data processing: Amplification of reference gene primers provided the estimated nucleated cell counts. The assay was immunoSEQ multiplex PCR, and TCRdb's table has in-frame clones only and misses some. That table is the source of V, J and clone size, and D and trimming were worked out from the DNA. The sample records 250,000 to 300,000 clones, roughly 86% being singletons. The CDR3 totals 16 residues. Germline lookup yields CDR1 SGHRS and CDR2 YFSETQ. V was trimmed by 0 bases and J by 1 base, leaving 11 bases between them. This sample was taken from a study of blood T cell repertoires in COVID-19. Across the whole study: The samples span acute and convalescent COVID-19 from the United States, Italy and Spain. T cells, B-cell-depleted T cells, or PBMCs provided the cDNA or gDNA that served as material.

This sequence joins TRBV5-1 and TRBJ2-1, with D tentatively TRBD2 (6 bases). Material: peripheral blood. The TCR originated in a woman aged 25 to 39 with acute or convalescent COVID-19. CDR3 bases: TGCGCCAGCAGCTTGGCCGGGGGAGATTCCTACAATGAGCAGTTCTTC. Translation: CASSLAGGDSYNEQFF.